Below are 9 T cell receptor beta chains sequenced from a single sample in a study of cytomegalovirus exposure and HLA in healthy donors. PCR was performed using 60 Vbeta and 13 Jbeta primers. Sequencing was performed with immunoSEQ multiplex PCR; in TCRdb, only in-frame clones are kept and a portion is missing. Of approximately 110,000 clones in the sample, 65% to 85% were seen once. The sequenced material came from PBMCs. Receptors originate from a woman younger than 30 in good health and CMV-seronegative.

The chain recombines TRBV7-6 with TRBJ2-5, with D possibly being TRBD2 (5 bases). Germline lookup yields CDR1 SGHVS and CDR2 FNYEAQ. With 5 bases removed from V and 1 base from J, the gap between germline ends came to 14 bases. The length of the CDR3 is 15 residues. The chain's CDR3 is CASSPSGGPQETQYF. The CDR3 DNA follows: TGTGCCAGCAGCCCCTCCGGCGGGCCCCAAGAGACCCAGTACTTC. Full variable domain (outside the CDR3, taken from reference TRBV7-6 and TRBJ2-5): GAGVSQSPRYKVTKRGQDVALRCDPISGHVSLYWYRQALGQGPEFLTYFNYEAQQDKSGLPNDRFSAERPEGSISTLTIQRTEQRDSAMYRCASSPSGGPQETQYFGPGTRLLVL.

This chain connects TRBV11-2 to TRBJ1-2; TRBD1 might be the D (6 bases). V lost 2 bases to trimming and J lost 4 bases, with 14 bases between them. CDR1 is SGHAT, CDR2 FQNNGV, per germline. The CDR3 has 15 residues. The DNA for the CDR3 is TGTGCCAGCAGCTTACCCTCAGGGGTCGGCTATGGCTACACCTTC. It codes for CASSLPSGVGYGYTF.

This clone has only a few counts. V and J are TRBV5-6 and TRBJ1-5; 7 nucleotides align to TRBD1. CDR3 size: 14 residues. The V and J ends lost 2 bases and 7 bases, in that order; junction bases with no gene match: 6. The germline gives CDR1 SGHDT, CDR2 YYEEEE. CDR3 protein: CASSFRGSGQPQHF. CDR3 nucleotides: TGTGCCAGCAGCTTCAGGGGGTCAGGACAGCCCCAGCATTTT.

This clone was recorded only once. V and J are TRBV29-1 and TRBJ2-5, with 7 positions matching TRBD2. The length of the CDR3 is 13 residues. Germline CDR1 reads SQVTM; CDR2 reads ANQGSEA. V shed 6 bases, J shed 2 bases, and the junction held 6 bases outside the gene matches. The CDR3 is CSVNSGPQETQYF. The CDR3 region has the DNA TGCAGCGTAAATAGCGGGCCGCAAGAGACCCAGTACTTC.

This chain joins TRBV18 and TRBJ1-4; 7 positions match TRBD1. Looked up from germline, CDR1 is KGHSH and CDR2 is LQKENI. This CDR3 has 14 amino acids. Unmatched junction bases numbered 1, after V lost 3 bases and J lost 3 bases. The CDR3 spells CASSPTGPNEKLFF. The CDR3 DNA reads as TGTGCCAGCTCACCGACAGGGCCTAATGAAAAACTGTTTTTT.

The chain is built from TRBV28 and TRBJ1-2, with TRBD1 matching over 8 bases. V gave up 6 bases and J gave up 4 bases; unmatched junction bases: 10. The CDR3 spans 15 residues. The germline V gene has CDR1 MDHEN and CDR2 SYDVKM. CDR3 amino acids: CASRRTGTRGYGYTF. CDR3 coding DNA: TGTGCCAGCAGACGGACAGGGACTCGTGGCTATGGCTACACCTTC.

This clone came up a few times. This chain connects TRBV5-1 to TRBJ2-5, with TRBD1 identical over 9 bases. The CDR3 is 14 amino acids. CDR1 and CDR2 from the germline V gene are SGHRS and YFSETQ. V lost 0 bases and J lost 4; bases outside the gene matches: 1. The CDR3 coding sequence is TGCGCCAGCAGCTTGGACAGGGGGCGAGAGACCCAGTACTTC. Translation: CASSLDRGRETQYF.

The count of this clone is one. This rearrangement joins TRBV9 to TRBJ2-7, with D uncertain. CDR3 length: 14 residues. Germline V CDR1 and CDR2: SGDLS, YYNGEE. Trimming cost V 1 base and J 1 base, with 9 bases left between them. The CDR3 nucleotides are TGTGCCAGCAGCGTAACGGCAGGATCCTACGAGCAGTACTTC. This translates into CASSVTAGSYEQYF.

The genes are TRBV7-8 and TRBJ1-6; TRBD1 agrees at 9 bases. This CDR3 spans 17 amino acids. Trimming removed 5 bases from V and 6 bases from J; junction bases left unmatched: 11. The germline V gene encodes CDR1 SGHVS and CDR2 FQNEAQ. The CDR3 loop is CASSRAAPGQGNSPLHF. The CDR3, as DNA: TGTGCCAGCAGCCGTGCGGCCCCGGGACAGGGTAATTCACCCCTCCACTTT. Looking up the rest from reference TRBV7-8 and TRBJ1-6 gives the full variable domain: GAGVSQSPRYKVAKRGQDVALRCDPISGHVSLFWYQQALGQGPEFLTYFQNEAQLDKSGLPSDRFFAERPEGSVSTLKIQRTQQEDSAVYLCASSRAAPGQGNSPLHFGNGTRLTVT.